Presented here are 29 T cell receptor beta chains from one specimen sequenced in a study of T cell changes during pregnancy in multiple sclerosis (dated by TCRdb to between 2018 and 2021). Library method: the immunoSEQ multiplex PCR assay. Imported from immuneACCESS, the table was reduced by TCRdb to in-frame sequences with V and J called. These copies leave out some clones; in studies compared against another copy, an unresolved V gene accounts for under half, and the cause of the remainder is not known. In this sample the table shows about 100,000 clones, 85% to 95% of which occur a single time. The ten largest clones take up about 0.9% of the sample. This specimen consisted of peripheral blood, obtained before pregnancy. The receptors derive from a female donor with multiple sclerosis, enrolled in a pregnancy study.

This clone was picked up a small number of times. The rearrangement joins TRBV11-2 to TRBJ2-2; TRBD2 aligns across 12 bases. Germline CDR1 and CDR2: SGHAT and FQNNGV. V trimming: 5 bases; J trimming: 6 bases; junction bases outside the gene matches: 7. CDR3 length: 16 residues. The CDR3 region is CASSQRLAGEAGELFF. The CDR3 DNA follows: TGTGCCAGCAGCCAAAGACTAGCGGGAGAGGCCGGGGAGCTGTTTTTT.

V gene TRBV9 combines with J gene TRBJ2-7; 10 nucleotides match TRBD2. The CDR3 is 15 amino acids. The trim removed 4 bases at V and 3 bases at J, leaving 7 bases unmatched. CDR1 SGDLS and CDR2 YYNGEE come from the germline V gene. CDR3 in amino acids: CASSPIAGGHYEQYF. The CDR3 coding sequence is TGTGCCAGCAGCCCGATAGCGGGAGGCCACTACGAGCAGTACTTC.

V gene TRBV5-6 combines with J gene TRBJ2-6; 8 bases align to TRBD2. CDR1 and CDR2 from the germline V gene are SGHDT and YYEEEE. With 10 bases clipped from V and 0 bases from J, the junction kept 6 bases outside the gene matches. CDR3 size: 15 residues. The DNA of the CDR3 is TGTGCCTCACGACGGGGGGGCTCTGGGGCCAACGTCCTGACTTTC. It codes for CASRRGGSGANVLTF.

This clone was observed a single time. The chain links TRBV7-9 to TRBJ1-3, with TRBD1 matching 7 bases. This CDR3 contains 17 residues. J gave up 4 bases and V 5 bases, and 14 bases lay outside the gene matches. Germline lookup yields CDR1 SEHNR and CDR2 FQNEAQ (reference sequence). In DNA, the CDR3 is TGTGCCAGCAGCCCACCGAACAGGGGCCCGGAAGGAAACACCATATATTTT. It translates to CASSPPNRGPEGNTIYF.

V is TRBV28 and J is TRBJ2-7; 7 bases agree with TRBD2. The germline CDR1 and CDR2 sequences are MDHEN and SYDVKM. Trimming removed 7 bases from V and 4 bases from J; junction bases left unmatched: 10. The CDR3 is 14 residues long. The CDR3 loop reads CASTLGGLVYEQYF. The CDR3 region has the DNA TGTGCCAGCACCCTGGGGGGGTTAGTATACGAGCAGTACTTC.

The CDR3 DNA is TGCAGCGTTAGGTCAGGGTCTGGCTACAATGAGCAGTTCTTC. Protein sequence: CSVRSGSGYNEQFF. The chain combines TRBV29-1 with TRBJ2-1; the D gene is possibly TRBD1 (5 bases). V lost 5 bases to trimming and J lost 3 bases, with 14 bases between them. The CDR3 consists of 14 residues. The germline CDR1 and CDR2 sequences are SQVTM and ANQGSEA.

The chain carries TRBV9 and TRBJ1-1; D possibly corresponds to TRBD1 (5 bases). The CDR3 totals 14 residues. The V end was cut by 2 bases, the J end by 4 bases, with 12 bases between. Germline V gives CDR1 SGDLS, CDR2 YYNGEE. As DNA, the CDR3 is TGTGCCAGCAGCGTGATCAGCGGGGGCACTGAAGCTTTCTTT. Translating gives CASSVISGGTEAFF. Together with reference TRBV9 and TRBJ1-1, the CDR3 gives the full variable domain: DSGVTQTPKHLITATGQRVTLRCSPRSGDLSVYWYQQSLDQGLQFLIQYYNGEERAKGNILERFSAQQFPDLHSELNLSSLELGDSALYFCASSVISGGTEAFFGQGTRLTVV.

The chain has TRBV9 and TRBJ2-7, with a possible D match to TRBD2 (7 bases). The CDR3 length is 15 residues. Germline V gives CDR1 SGDLS, CDR2 YYNGEE. V lost 4 bases and J 6 bases, leaving 20 bases between the germline ends. The CDR3 spells CASSPRTAPGGEQYF. DNA for the CDR3: TGTGCCAGCAGCCCCCGGACAGCCCCGGGGGGCGAGCAGTACTTC.

The rearrangement links TRBV28 to TRBJ2-7; D might be TRBD1 (5 bases). This CDR3 has 15 residues. From germline, CDR1 is MDHEN and CDR2 SYDVKM. Trimming cost V 2 bases and J 7 bases, with 18 bases left between them. The CDR3 loop is CASSLARQGIGEQYF. The DNA of the CDR3 is TGTGCCAGCAGTTTAGCTCGGCAGGGCATAGGAGAGCAGTACTTC.

This chain connects TRBV14 to TRBJ2-7; D possibly corresponds to TRBD1 (5 bases). V was shortened by 2 bases and J by 0 bases, with 8 bases between the two germline ends. This CDR3 region has 14 residues. Germline assignment: CDR1 SGHDN and CDR2 FVKESK. The CDR3 nucleotides are TGTGCCAGCAGCCAACACAGGAGCTCCTACGAGCAGTACTTC. Translating gives CASSQHRSSYEQYF.

The chain employs TRBV2 and TRBJ2-5; D possibly corresponds to TRBD1 (6 bases). The ends were cut back, 2 bases at V and 1 base at J, with 8 bases in the middle. This CDR3 contains 14 residues. Germline assignment: CDR1 SNHLY and CDR2 FYNNEI. The CDR3, as DNA: TGTGCCAGCAGTGAAACGGACAGCCAAGAGACCCAGTACTTC. Its protein product is CASSETDSQETQYF. Using reference TRBV2 and TRBJ2-5 for the parts outside the CDR3, the full variable domain is EPEVTQTPSHQVTQMGQEVILRCVPISNHLYFYWYRQILGQKVEFLVSFYNNEISEKSEIFDDQFSVERPDGSNFTLKIRSTKLEDSAMYFCASSETDSQETQYFGPGTRLLVL.

The chain carries TRBV6-1 and TRBJ2-7; the D is unclear. V lost 3 bases to trimming and J lost 2 bases, with 8 bases between them. Looked up from germline, CDR1 is MNHNS and CDR2 is SASEGT. This CDR3 contains 13 residues. The CDR3 here is CASSDASAYEQYF. Written as DNA, the CDR3 is TGTGCCAGCAGTGACGCGAGTGCCTACGAGCAGTACTTC.

The rearrangement uses TRBV5-4 and TRBJ2-1; tentative D call: TRBD2 (6 bases). Between the trimmed V and J ends, which lost 5 bases and 5 bases, there was a span of 17 bases. The CDR3 extends over 15 amino acids. CDR1 is SGHNT and CDR2 is YYREEE in the germline V gene (reference sequence). The CDR3 DNA sequence: TGTGCCAGCAGTAAGACGGGAGTAGTAGACAATGAGCAGTTCTTC. It specifies CASSKTGVVDNEQFF. The full variable domain, with the rest looked up from reference TRBV5-4 and TRBJ2-1, is ETGVTQSPTHLIKTRGQQVTLRCSSQSGHNTVSWYQQALGQGPQFIFQYYREEENGRGNFPPRFSGLQFPNYSSELNVNALELDDSALYLCASSKTGVVDNEQFFGPGTRLTVL.

The gene calls are TRBV28 and TRBJ2-3, with D possibly TRBD1 on 5 matching bases. The CDR3 sequence is 14 residues long. V lost 5 bases and J 3 bases, leaving 12 bases between the germline ends. Germline CDR1 is MDHEN and CDR2 is SYDVKM. The CDR3 DNA sequence: TGTGCCAGCAGTCCCATCGGACAAACAGATACGCAGTATTTT. This sequence encodes CASSPIGQTDTQYF.

The rearrangement joins TRBV7-2 to TRBJ2-1, with D perhaps matching TRBD2 (5 bases). The CDR3 spans 14 residues. Germline assignment: CDR1 SGHTA and CDR2 FQGNSA. V shed 5 bases and J shed 8 bases, with 16 bases lying between them. The DNA of the CDR3 is TGTGCCAGCAGCCGTAGGCTAGCCGGGGATGAGCAGTTCTTC. It translates to CASSRRLAGDEQFF. Full variable domain (missing parts from reference TRBV7-2 and TRBJ2-1): GAGVSQSPSNKVTEKGKDVELRCDPISGHTALYWYRQSLGQGLEFLIYFQGNSAPDKSGLPSDRFSAERTGGSVSTLTIQRTQQEDSAVYLCASSRRLAGDEQFFGPGTRLTVL.

J is TRBJ2-2 and V is TRBV27, with 14 bases matching TRBD2. Germline V CDR1 and CDR2: MNHEY, SMNVEV (reference sequence). Trimming removed 4 bases from V and 6 bases from J; junction bases left unmatched: 4. The CDR3 totals 16 residues. CDR3 loop: CASSSQGLAGAGELFF. The DNA of the CDR3 is TGTGCCAGCAGTTCACAGGGACTAGCGGGAGCCGGGGAGCTGTTTTTT.

The rearrangement uses TRBV10-3 and TRBJ2-7; TRBD2 matches 14 bases. The CDR3 is 15 residues long. In germline, CDR1 is ENHRY, CDR2 SYGVKD. V lost 6 bases and J lost 2; bases outside the gene matches: 3. DNA of the CDR3: TGTGCCATCAGCCCGGGACTAGCGGGAGCCTACGAGCAGTACTTC. Its translation is CAISPGLAGAYEQYF.

The rearrangement joins TRBV4-1 to TRBJ2-7, with 10 bases matching TRBD2. Germline V gene data show CDR1 as MGHRA and CDR2 as YSYEKL. CDR3 length: 17 residues. V was clipped by 0 bases and J by 4 bases; unmatched bases: 9. CDR3: CASSQDESLAGSYEQYF. CDR3 DNA sequence: TGCGCCAGCAGCCAAGACGAGTCACTAGCGGGATCTTACGAGCAGTACTTC.

This chain joins TRBV9 and TRBJ2-1; 13 bases are shared with TRBD2. This CDR3 comprises 16 residues. V lost 3 bases and J lost 4; bases outside the gene matches: 4. Looked up from germline, CDR1 is SGDLS and CDR2 is YYNGEE. This CDR3 is CASSGTSGRDYNEQFF. In nucleotides, the CDR3 is TGTGCCAGCAGCGGAACTAGCGGGAGGGATTACAATGAGCAGTTCTTC.

The rearrangement uses TRBV19 and TRBJ1-1, with TRBD1 matching 8 bases. Germline V gene data show CDR1 as LNHDA and CDR2 as SQIVND (reference sequence). This CDR3 contains 15 residues. Trimming took 5 bases from V and 0 from J; bases not matched to a gene: 5. The DNA of the CDR3 is TGTGCCAGTAGTTCTTGGACAGGGCTGAACACTGAAGCTTTCTTT. It encodes CASSSWTGLNTEAFF. Supplemented by reference TRBV19 and TRBJ1-1, the full variable domain reads DGGITQSPKYLFRKEGQNVTLSCEQNLNHDAMYWYRQDPGQGLRLIYYSQIVNDFQKGDIAEGYSVSREKKESFPLTVTSAQKNPTAFYLCASSSWTGLNTEAFFGQGTRLTVV.

The rearrangement uses TRBV5-6 and TRBJ1-1, with a tentative D call TRBD1 (6 bases). CDR3 length equals 14 residues. The germline V gene has CDR1 SGHDT and CDR2 YYEEEE. Trimming took 1 base from V and 4 from J, leaving 11 bases between them. The CDR3 protein is CASSLSYRVTEAFF. The CDR3 region has the DNA TGTGCCAGCAGCTTGAGTTACAGGGTCACTGAAGCTTTCTTT.

The J gene is TRBJ2-1, the V gene TRBV19; TRBD2 agrees at 15 bases. Germline trimming cut 5 bases from V and 6 bases from J; bases unmatched to any gene: 11. This CDR3 contains 18 residues. The V gene's germline CDR1 is LNHDA and CDR2 SQIVND (reference sequence). CDR3 nucleotide sequence: TGTGCCAGTAGTGGAAGGACTAGCGGGAGGGCCCTCTCCAATGAGCAGTTCTTC. Translating it yields CASSGRTSGRALSNEQFF.

This sequence joins TRBV11-2 and TRBJ2-3, with TRBD1 as a possible D gene (6 bases). The CDR3 length is 15 residues. Trimming stripped 1 base from V and 1 base from J, with 9 bases between. Germline loops: CDR1 SGHAT, CDR2 FQNNGV. The CDR3 reads CASSLGAGGTDTQYF. CDR3 in DNA: TGTGCCAGCAGCTTAGGCGCAGGGGGCACAGATACGCAGTATTTT.

The chain uses TRBV5-1 and TRBJ2-4; TRBD1 aligns across 10 bases. CDR3 length: 19 amino acids. Germline V gene lookup returns CDR1 SGHRS and CDR2 YFSETQ. With 3 bases clipped from V and 4 bases from J, the junction kept 16 bases outside the gene matches. The CDR3 nucleotides read TGCGCCAGCAGCTCCGGGACAGGGGTTTTCCCAGCTAGAAAAAACATTCAGTACTTC. This translates into CASSSGTGVFPARKNIQYF.

V is TRBV6-5 and J is TRBJ2-7, with 9 bases aligning to TRBD2. V shed 5 bases, J shed 0 bases, and the junction held 5 bases outside the gene matches. The CDR3 extends over 15 amino acids. In germline, CDR1 is MNHEY, CDR2 SVGAGI. The CDR3 spells CASSTYSGSSYEQYF. The CDR3 DNA is TGTGCCAGCAGTACTTATAGCGGGAGCTCCTACGAGCAGTACTTC.

The chain uses TRBV28 and TRBJ1-5, with a weak D call TRBD1 (5 bases). Germline loops: CDR1 MDHEN, CDR2 SYDVKM. V dropped 6 bases and J dropped 7 bases, with 13 bases sitting between them. There are 13 residues in the CDR3. CDR3 in DNA: TGTGCCAGCAGCCCAGGCAGGGTCCAGCCCCAGCATTTT. Protein product: CASSPGRVQPQHF.

The rearrangement joins TRBV4-1 to TRBJ2-1, with D possibly being TRBD2 (5 bases). The germline V and J ends were trimmed by 4 bases and 6 bases, with 10 bases remaining between them. CDR1 and CDR2 (germline): MGHRA, YSYEKL. The CDR3 length is 13 residues. In nucleotides, the CDR3 is TGCGCCAGCAGCCTGACCGGGGTCAATGAGCAGTTCTTC. It encodes CASSLTGVNEQFF.

The V call is TRBV19, the J call TRBJ2-1; D is perhaps TRBD2 (5 bases). The CDR3 is 13 residues long. Germline CDR1 and CDR2: LNHDA and SQIVND (reference sequence). V dropped 5 bases and J dropped 7 bases, with 12 bases sitting between them. CDR3 DNA: TGTGCCAGTAGTGTGTTGGAGCGGAATGAGCAGTTCTTC. The encoded protein is CASSVLERNEQFF. Drawing the rest from reference TRBV19 and TRBJ2-1, the complete variable domain is DGGITQSPKYLFRKEGQNVTLSCEQNLNHDAMYWYRQDPGQGLRLIYYSQIVNDFQKGDIAEGYSVSREKKESFPLTVTSAQKNPTAFYLCASSVLERNEQFFGPGTRLTVL.

This sequence joins TRBV5-1 and TRBJ1-4; a possible D gene is TRBD1 (5 bases). The CDR3 spans 15 residues. Germline V gene sequence: CDR1 SGHRS, CDR2 YFSETQ. V was pared by 4 bases and J by 6 bases, with 16 bases between. This CDR3 reads CASSPRDGGDEKLFF. The CDR3 region has the DNA TGCGCCAGCAGCCCGCGGGACGGAGGGGATGAAAAACTGTTTTTT.